The entry below describes one TCR beta chain. The antigen is unknown. This entry belongs to a study of T cell repertoires in ileal Crohn's disease. Study observations and caveats: Compared with CD4 T cells, sorted CD8 cells carried more expanded clones. Endoscopic recurrence occurred in every patient whose clonality exceeded 26.8%.

There are 14 residues in the CDR3. Trimming removed 4 bases from V and 12 bases from J, with 19 bases in between. CDR1 and CDR2 (germline): LNHDA, SQIVND (reference sequence). Data came from immunoSEQ multiplex PCR; TCRdb stores just in-frame clones and leaves some out. Seen here are over 15,000 clones, 92% observed once, and the top ten hold 7.1%. Time point reported: inflamed ileum from the surgical specimen. The sample was ileal tissue. This clonotype originated in an adult with Crohn's disease. V and J are TRBV19 and TRBJ2-1, with D perhaps matching TRBD1 (6 bases). CDR3 nucleotides: TGTGCCAGTAGTAGCCAGGGGCGTACAATGAGGCAGTTCTTC. Its protein is CASSSQGRTMRQFF.